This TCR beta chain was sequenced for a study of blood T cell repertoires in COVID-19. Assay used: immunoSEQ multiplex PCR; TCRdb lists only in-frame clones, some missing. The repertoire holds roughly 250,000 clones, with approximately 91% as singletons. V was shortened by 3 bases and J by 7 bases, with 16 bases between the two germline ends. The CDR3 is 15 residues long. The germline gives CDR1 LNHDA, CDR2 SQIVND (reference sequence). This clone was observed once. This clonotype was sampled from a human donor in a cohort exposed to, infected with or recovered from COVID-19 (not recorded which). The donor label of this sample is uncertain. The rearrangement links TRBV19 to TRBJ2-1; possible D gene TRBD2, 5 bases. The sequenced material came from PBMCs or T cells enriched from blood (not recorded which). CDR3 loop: CASSIIKRARNEQFF. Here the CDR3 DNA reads TGTGCCAGTAGTATCATCAAGAGGGCCCGGAATGAGCAGTTCTTC.